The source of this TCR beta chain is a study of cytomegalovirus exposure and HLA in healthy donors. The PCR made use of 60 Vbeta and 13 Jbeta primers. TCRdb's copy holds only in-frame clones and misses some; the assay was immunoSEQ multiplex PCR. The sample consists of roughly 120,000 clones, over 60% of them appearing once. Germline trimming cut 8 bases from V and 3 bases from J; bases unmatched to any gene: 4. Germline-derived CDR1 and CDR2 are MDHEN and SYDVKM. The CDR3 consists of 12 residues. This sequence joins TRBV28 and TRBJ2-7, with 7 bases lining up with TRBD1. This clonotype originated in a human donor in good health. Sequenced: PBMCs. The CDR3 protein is CASRDSYYEQYF. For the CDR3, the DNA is TGTGCCAGCCGGGACAGTTACTACGAGCAGTACTTC.